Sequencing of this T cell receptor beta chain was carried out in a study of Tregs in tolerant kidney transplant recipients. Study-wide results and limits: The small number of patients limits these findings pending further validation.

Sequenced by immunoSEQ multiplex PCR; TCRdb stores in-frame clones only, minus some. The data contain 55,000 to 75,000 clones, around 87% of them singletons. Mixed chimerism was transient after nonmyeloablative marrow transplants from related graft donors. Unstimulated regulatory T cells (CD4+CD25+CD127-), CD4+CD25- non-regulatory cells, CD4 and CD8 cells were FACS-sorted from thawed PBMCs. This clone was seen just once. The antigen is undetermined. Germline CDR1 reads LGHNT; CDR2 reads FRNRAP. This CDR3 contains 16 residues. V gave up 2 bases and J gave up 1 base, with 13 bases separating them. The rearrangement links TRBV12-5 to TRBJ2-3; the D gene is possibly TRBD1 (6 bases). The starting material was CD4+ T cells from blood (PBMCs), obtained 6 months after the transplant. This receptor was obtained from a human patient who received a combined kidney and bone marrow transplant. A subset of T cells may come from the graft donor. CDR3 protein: CASGLSLQGRTDTQYF. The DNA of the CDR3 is TGTGCTAGTGGTTTGAGCCTCCAGGGGCGCACAGATACGCAGTATTTT.